This passage covers 15 T cell receptor beta chains from one sample sequenced in a study of blood T cell repertoires in COVID-19. Some clones are missing from TCRdb's copy, which holds only in-frame ones; the method was immunoSEQ multiplex PCR. Of about 22,000 clones in the sample, 60% to 85% are singletons; the top ten hold roughly 13%. The sample was peripheral blood. These receptors came from a man in his sixties with active COVID-19.

The V gene is TRBV30, the J gene TRBJ2-1, with 13 positions matching TRBD2. Trimming at V came to 7 bases and at J to 6 bases, leaving 6 bases not matched to a gene. Germline assignment: CDR1 GTSNPN and CDR2 SVGIG (reference sequence). This CDR3 region has 14 residues. CDR3 nucleotides: TGTGCCTCCCGGACTAGCGGGAGATCCAATGAGCAGTTCTTC. This sequence encodes CASRTSGRSNEQFF.

The chain combines TRBV28 with TRBJ1-5; TRBD1 matches at 8 bases. V trimming: 6 bases; J trimming: 0 bases; junction bases outside the gene matches: 1. In germline, CDR1 is MDHEN, CDR2 SYDVKM. The CDR3 consists of 14 residues. The CDR3 loop is CASSGTGSNQPQHF. DNA for the CDR3: TGTGCCAGCAGCGGGACAGGTAGCAATCAGCCCCAGCATTTT.

This chain links TRBV27 with TRBJ2-1; 11 bases match TRBD1. Germline-derived CDR1 and CDR2 are MNHEY and SMNVEV (reference sequence). The CDR3 is 14 amino acids. V shed 6 bases, J shed 8 bases, and the junction held 6 bases outside the gene matches. Written as DNA, the CDR3 is TGTGCCAGCAGGGACAGGGGGCGCATCGATGAGCAGTTCTTC. It is translated as CASRDRGRIDEQFF.

The chain couples TRBV15 to TRBJ2-1; 14 bases match TRBD2. In germline, CDR1 is LNHNV, CDR2 YYDKDF (reference sequence). The junction had 0 bases not matched to a gene; V was cut back by 1 base and J by 7 bases. The CDR3 spans 15 residues. The CDR3 loop reads CATSRGLAGGNEQFF. CDR3 sequence (DNA): TGTGCCACCAGCAGAGGACTAGCGGGAGGGAATGAGCAGTTCTTC. Variable domain in full (rest from reference TRBV15 and TRBJ2-1): DAMVIQNPRYQVTQFGKPVTLSCSQTLNHNVMYWYQQKSSQAPKLLFHYYDKDFNNEADTPDNFQSRRPNTSFCFLDIRSPGLGDTAMYLCATSRGLAGGNEQFFGPGTRLTVL.

The chain carries TRBV5-6 and TRBJ2-1; 9 nucleotides line up with TRBD1. There are 15 residues in the CDR3. In germline, CDR1 is SGHDT, CDR2 YYEEEE. The junction had 6 bases not matched to a gene; V was cut back by 4 bases and J by 4 bases. CDR3 nucleotide sequence: TGTGCCAGCAGCCAGGGACAGGGTAATTACAATGAGCAGTTCTTC. This translates into CASSQGQGNYNEQFF.

The V and J genes are TRBV11-2 and TRBJ1-3, with D possibly matching TRBD1 (5 bases). CDR3 length: 16 residues. V gave up 3 bases and J gave up 2 bases, with 14 bases separating them. Germline V gives CDR1 SGHAT, CDR2 FQNNGV. CDR3: CASSFPGARAGNTIYF. The CDR3 DNA sequence: TGTGCCAGCAGCTTTCCGGGTGCCAGGGCTGGAAACACCATATATTTT.

This chain links TRBV29-1 with TRBJ2-5; possible D gene TRBD2, 5 bases. From germline, CDR1 is SQVTM and CDR2 ANQGSEA. CDR3 length: 12 amino acids. The germline V and J ends were trimmed by 4 bases and 10 bases, with 16 bases remaining between them. The CDR3 reads CSVAMTERVQYF. CDR3 nucleotide sequence: TGCAGCGTTGCTATGACGGAGAGGGTCCAGTACTTC.

The CDR3 here is CASSETSQWEQYF. In nucleotides, the CDR3 is TGTGCCAGCAGCGAAACATCCCAATGGGAGCAGTACTTC. The chain uses TRBV7-6 and TRBJ2-7; D gene uncertain. CDR3 size: 13 residues. Trimming took off 5 bases at V and 7 bases at J, with 15 bases between the two ends. Germline V gene sequence: CDR1 SGHVS, CDR2 FNYEAQ.

The table lists this clone with a count of one. This chain links TRBV24-1 with TRBJ2-1; 9 positions match TRBD2. Germline CDR1 KGHDR, CDR2 SFDVKD. J was trimmed by 1 base and V by 1 base; bases with no gene match: 7. CDR3 length equals 18 residues. CDR3 DNA: TGTGCCACCAGTGATTTTTCGGGACTAGCATCGTCCTACAATGAGCAGTTCTTC. Translated: CATSDFSGLASSYNEQFF.

Concerning this clone itself: Other nucleotide sequences from this sample produce the same CDR3. Written as DNA, the CDR3 is TGCGCCAGCAGCCAAGATTCGGGGGACTACGAGCAGTACTTC. This sequence encodes CASSQDSGDYEQYF. This chain joins TRBV4-1 and TRBJ2-7, with D maybe TRBD2 (6 bases). The ends were cut back, 0 bases at V and 3 bases at J, with 9 bases in the middle. Germline CDR1 reads MGHRA; CDR2 reads YSYEKL. The CDR3 runs to 14 residues.

The CDR3 protein is CASSQGGDSNQPQHF. The CDR3 DNA reads TGTGCCAGCAGCCAAGGGGGGGATAGCAATCAGCCCCAGCATTTT. The chain has TRBV7-9 and TRBJ1-5, with D possibly TRBD1 on 6 matching bases. Germline CDR1 and CDR2: SEHNR and FQNEAQ (reference sequence). The CDR3 is made up of 15 amino acids. The V gene lost 5 bases and the J gene lost 0 bases, with 11 bases spanning the gap. Full variable domain (missing parts from reference TRBV7-9 and TRBJ1-5): DTGVSQNPRHKITKRGQNVTFRCDPISEHNRLYWYRQTLGQGPEFLTYFQNEAQLEKSRLLSDRFSAERPKGSFSTLEIQRTEQGDSAMYLCASSQGGDSNQPQHFGDGTRLSIL.

This clone was seen a single time. The chain carries TRBV11-3 and TRBJ2-7, with 7 bases matching TRBD1. Germline lookup yields CDR1 SGHNT and CDR2 YENEEA. Trimming cost V 4 bases and J 3 bases; bases outside gene matches: 6. The CDR3 has 14 residues. CDR3 DNA sequence: TGTGCCAGCAGCTCGGGACAGCCAGGCTACGAGCAGTACTTC. This sequence encodes CASSSGQPGYEQYF.

This rearrangement joins TRBV21-1 to TRBJ2-1; the D call of TRBD2 is as the table states it, not checked on the DNA. TRBV21-1 is annotated as a pseudogene. The CDR3 loop spans 17 amino acids. CDR3 nucleotide sequence: TGTGCCAGCAGCAGTCACCCTAGCGGGAGGGCCGGGAATGAGCAGTTCTTC. Translating it yields CASSSHPSGRAGNEQFF.

The rearrangement joins TRBV7-9 to TRBJ2-2, with 9 bases lining up with TRBD2. The CDR3 totals 21 residues. J gave up 0 bases and V 5 bases, and 19 bases lay outside the gene matches. CDR1 and CDR2 (germline): SEHNR, FQNEAQ (reference sequence). The CDR3 loop reads CASSILTREGWDCPNTGELFF. The CDR3 nucleotides are TGTGCCAGCAGCATCCTAACGCGGGAGGGGTGGGACTGCCCGAACACCGGGGAGCTGTTTTTT. The full variable domain, in which reference TRBV7-9 and TRBJ2-2 provide the parts outside the CDR3, is DTGVSQNPRHKITKRGQNVTFRCDPISEHNRLYWYRQTLGQGPEFLTYFQNEAQLEKSRLLSDRFSAERPKGSFSTLEIQRTEQGDSAMYLCASSILTREGWDCPNTGELFFGEGSRLTVL.

The J gene is TRBJ2-2, the V gene TRBV2, with D hard to call. V lost 6 bases and J lost 5, with 13 bases in between. The length of the CDR3 is 14 residues. Germline CDR1 reads SNHLY; CDR2 reads FYNNEI. CDR3 loop: CASRFGDRTGELFF. CDR3 bases: TGTGCCAGCAGATTCGGAGATAGAACCGGGGAGCTGTTTTTT.